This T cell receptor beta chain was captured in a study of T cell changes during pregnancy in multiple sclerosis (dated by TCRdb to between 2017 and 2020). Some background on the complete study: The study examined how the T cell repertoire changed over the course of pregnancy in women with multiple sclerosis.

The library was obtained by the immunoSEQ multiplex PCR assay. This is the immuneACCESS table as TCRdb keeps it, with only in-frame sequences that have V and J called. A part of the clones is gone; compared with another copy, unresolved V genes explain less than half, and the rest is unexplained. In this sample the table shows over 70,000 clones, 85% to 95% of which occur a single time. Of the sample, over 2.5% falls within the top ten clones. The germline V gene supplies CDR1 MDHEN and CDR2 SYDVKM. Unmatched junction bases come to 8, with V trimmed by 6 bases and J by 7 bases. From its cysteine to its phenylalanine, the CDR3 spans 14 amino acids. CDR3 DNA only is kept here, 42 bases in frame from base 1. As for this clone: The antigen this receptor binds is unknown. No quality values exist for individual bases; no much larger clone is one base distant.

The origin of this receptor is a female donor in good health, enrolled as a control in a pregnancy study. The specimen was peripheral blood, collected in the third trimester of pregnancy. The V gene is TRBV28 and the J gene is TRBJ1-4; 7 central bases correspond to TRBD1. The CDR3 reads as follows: CASSRQGGGEKLFF. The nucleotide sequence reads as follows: TGTGCCAGCAGCCGTCAAGGGGGCGGTGAAAAACTGTTTTTT.